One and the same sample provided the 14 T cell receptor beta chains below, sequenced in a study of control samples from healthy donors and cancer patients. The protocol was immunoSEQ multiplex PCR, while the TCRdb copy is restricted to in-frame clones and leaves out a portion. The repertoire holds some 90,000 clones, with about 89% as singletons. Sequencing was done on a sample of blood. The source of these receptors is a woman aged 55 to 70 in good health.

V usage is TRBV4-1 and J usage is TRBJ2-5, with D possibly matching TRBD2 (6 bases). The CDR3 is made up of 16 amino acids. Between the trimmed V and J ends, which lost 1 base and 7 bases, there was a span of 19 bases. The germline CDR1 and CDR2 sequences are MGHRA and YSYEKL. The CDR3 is CASSQGPGLGSGTQYF. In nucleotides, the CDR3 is TGCGCCAGCAGCCAAGGGCCGGGACTCGGGTCGGGGACCCAGTACTTC.

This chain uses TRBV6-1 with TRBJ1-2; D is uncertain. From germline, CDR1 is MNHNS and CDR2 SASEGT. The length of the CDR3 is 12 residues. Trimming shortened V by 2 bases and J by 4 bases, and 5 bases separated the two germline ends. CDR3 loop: CASSERRYGYTF. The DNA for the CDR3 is TGTGCCAGCAGTGAAAGACGCTATGGCTACACCTTC.

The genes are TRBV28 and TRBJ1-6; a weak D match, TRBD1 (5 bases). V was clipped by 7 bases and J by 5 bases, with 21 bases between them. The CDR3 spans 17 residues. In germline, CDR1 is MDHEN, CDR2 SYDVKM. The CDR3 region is CASILSGGGSHNSPLHF. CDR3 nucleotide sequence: TGTGCCAGCATCCTATCGGGGGGAGGGTCCCATAATTCACCCCTCCACTTT. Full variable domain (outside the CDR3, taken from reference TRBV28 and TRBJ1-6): DVKVTQSSRYLVKRTGEKVFLECVQDMDHENMFWYRQDPGLGLRLIYFSYDVKMKEKGDIPEGYSVSREKKERFSLILESASTNQTSMYLCASILSGGGSHNSPLHFGNGTRLTVT.

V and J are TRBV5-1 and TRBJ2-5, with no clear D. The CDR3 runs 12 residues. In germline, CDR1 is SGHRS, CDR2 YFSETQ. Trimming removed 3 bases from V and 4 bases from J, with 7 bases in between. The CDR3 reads CASSSTGETQYF. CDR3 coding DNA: TGCGCCAGCAGCTCAACCGGAGAGACCCAGTACTTC.

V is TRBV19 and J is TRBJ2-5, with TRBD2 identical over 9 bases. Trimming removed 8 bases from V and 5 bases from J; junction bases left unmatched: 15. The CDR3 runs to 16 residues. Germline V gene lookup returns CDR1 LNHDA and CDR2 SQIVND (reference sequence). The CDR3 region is CASSQKGLAGSETQYF. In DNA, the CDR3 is TGTGCCAGTTCCCAAAAAGGCCTAGCGGGATCGGAGACCCAGTACTTC. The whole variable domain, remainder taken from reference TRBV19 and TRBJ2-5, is DGGITQSPKYLFRKEGQNVTLSCEQNLNHDAMYWYRQDPGQGLRLIYYSQIVNDFQKGDIAEGYSVSREKKESFPLTVTSAQKNPTAFYLCASSQKGLAGSETQYFGPGTRLLVL.

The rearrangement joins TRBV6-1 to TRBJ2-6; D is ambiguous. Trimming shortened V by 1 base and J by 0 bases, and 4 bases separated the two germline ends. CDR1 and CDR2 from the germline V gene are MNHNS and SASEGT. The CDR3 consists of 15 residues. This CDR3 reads CASSEEPSGANVLTF. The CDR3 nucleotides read TGTGCCAGCAGTGAAGAACCCTCTGGGGCCAACGTCCTGACTTTC.

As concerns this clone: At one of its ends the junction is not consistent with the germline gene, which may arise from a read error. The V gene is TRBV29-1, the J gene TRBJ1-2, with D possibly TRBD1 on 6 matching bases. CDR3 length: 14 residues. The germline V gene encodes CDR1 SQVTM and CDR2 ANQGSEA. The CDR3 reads CSAENRDRSEGYTF. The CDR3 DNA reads TGCAGCGCTGAAAACAGGGATCGATCTGAGGGCTACACCTTC. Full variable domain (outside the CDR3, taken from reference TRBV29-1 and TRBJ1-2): SAVISQKPSRDICQRGTSLTIQCQVDSQVTMMFWYRQQPGQSLTLIATANQGSEATYESGFVIDKFPISRPNLTFSTLTVSNMSPEDSSIYLCSAENRDRSEGYTFGSGTRLTVV.

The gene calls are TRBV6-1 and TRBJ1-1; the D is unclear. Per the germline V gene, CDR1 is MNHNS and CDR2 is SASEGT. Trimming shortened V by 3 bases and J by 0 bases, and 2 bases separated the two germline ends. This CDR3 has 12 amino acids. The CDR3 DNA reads TGTGCCAGCAGTGACCTGAACACTGAAGCTTTCTTT. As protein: CASSDLNTEAFF.

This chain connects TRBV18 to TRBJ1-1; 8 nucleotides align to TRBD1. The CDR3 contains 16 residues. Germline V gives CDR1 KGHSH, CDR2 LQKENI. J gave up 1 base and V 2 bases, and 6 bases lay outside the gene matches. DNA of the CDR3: TGTGCCAGCTCACCAAGAACAGGGGGTTCGAACACTGAAGCTTTCTTT. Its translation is CASSPRTGGSNTEAFF.

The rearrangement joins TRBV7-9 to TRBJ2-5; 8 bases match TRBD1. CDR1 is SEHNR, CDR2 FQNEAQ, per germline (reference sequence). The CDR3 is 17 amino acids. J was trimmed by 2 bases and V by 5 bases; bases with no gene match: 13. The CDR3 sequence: CASSPQPGQVRQETQYF. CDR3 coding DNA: TGTGCCAGCAGCCCCCAACCGGGACAGGTACGGCAAGAGACCCAGTACTTC. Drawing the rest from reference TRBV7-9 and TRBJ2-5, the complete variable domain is DTGVSQNPRHKITKRGQNVTFRCDPISEHNRLYWYRQTLGQGPEFLTYFQNEAQLEKSRLLSDRFSAERPKGSFSTLEIQRTEQGDSAMYLCASSPQPGQVRQETQYFGPGTRLLVL.

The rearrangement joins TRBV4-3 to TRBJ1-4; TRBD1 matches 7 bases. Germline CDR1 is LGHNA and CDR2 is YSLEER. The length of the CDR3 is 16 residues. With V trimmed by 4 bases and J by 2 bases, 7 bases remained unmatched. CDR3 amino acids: CASSRFRGLTNEKLFF. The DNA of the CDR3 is TGCGCCAGCAGCCGGTTCAGGGGGTTGACTAATGAAAAACTGTTTTTT.

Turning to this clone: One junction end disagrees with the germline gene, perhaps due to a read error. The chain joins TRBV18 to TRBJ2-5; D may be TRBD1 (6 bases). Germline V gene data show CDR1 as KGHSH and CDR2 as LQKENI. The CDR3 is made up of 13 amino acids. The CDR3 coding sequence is TGTGCCAGCTCACCGATCAGGGGCGACCCCGGGGACTTC. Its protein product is CASSPIRGDPGDF.

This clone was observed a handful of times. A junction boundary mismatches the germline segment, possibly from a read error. CDR3 nucleotide sequence: TGTGCTAGTGGTTTGTTGGGTGAGGGCTATAACTCACCCCTCCACTTT. Protein product: CASGLLGEGYNSPLHF. J is TRBJ1-6 and V is TRBV12-5; D call uncertain. Germline loops: CDR1 LGHNT, CDR2 FRNRAP. This CDR3 has 16 residues.

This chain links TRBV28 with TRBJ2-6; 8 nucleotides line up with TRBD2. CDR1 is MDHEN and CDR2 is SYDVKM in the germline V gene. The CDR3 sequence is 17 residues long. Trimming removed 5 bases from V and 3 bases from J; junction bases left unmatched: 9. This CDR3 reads CASSLGLVTDGANVLTF. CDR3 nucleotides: TGTGCCAGCAGTCTGGGACTAGTGACAGATGGGGCCAACGTCCTGACTTTC. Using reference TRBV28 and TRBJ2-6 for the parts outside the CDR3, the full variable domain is DVKVTQSSRYLVKRTGEKVFLECVQDMDHENMFWYRQDPGLGLRLIYFSYDVKMKEKGDIPEGYSVSREKKERFSLILESASTNQTSMYLCASSLGLVTDGANVLTFGAGSRLTVL.